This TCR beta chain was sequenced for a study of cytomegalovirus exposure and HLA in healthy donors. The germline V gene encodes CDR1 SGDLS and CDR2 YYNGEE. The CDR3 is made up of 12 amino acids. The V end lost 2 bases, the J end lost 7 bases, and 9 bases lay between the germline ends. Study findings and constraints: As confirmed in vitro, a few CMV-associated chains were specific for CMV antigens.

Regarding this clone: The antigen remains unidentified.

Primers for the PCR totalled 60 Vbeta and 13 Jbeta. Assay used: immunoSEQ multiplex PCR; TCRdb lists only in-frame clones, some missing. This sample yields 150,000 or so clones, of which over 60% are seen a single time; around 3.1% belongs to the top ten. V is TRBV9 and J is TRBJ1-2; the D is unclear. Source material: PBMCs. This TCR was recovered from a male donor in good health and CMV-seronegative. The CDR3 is CASSVPASGYTF. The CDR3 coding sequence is TGTGCCAGCAGCGTCCCTGCCAGTGGCTACACCTTC.